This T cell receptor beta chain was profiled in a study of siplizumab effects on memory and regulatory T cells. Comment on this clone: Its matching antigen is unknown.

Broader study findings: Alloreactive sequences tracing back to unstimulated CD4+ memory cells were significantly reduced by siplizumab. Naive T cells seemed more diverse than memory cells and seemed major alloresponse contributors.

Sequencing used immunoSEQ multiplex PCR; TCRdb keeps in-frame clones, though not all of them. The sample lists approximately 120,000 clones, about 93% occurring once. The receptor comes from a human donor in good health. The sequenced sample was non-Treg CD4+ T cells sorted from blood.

In DNA, the CDR3 is TGTGCCAGCAGCTTAACCGGCAGCCAAGAGACCCAGTACTTC. Encoded protein: CASSLTGSQETQYF. The rearrangement joins TRBV13 to TRBJ2-5, with unresolved D. Trimming shortened V by 2 bases and J by 1 base, and 8 bases separated the two germline ends. The CDR3 length is 14 residues. Germline V gene data show CDR1 as PRHDT and CDR2 as FYEKMQ (reference sequence).